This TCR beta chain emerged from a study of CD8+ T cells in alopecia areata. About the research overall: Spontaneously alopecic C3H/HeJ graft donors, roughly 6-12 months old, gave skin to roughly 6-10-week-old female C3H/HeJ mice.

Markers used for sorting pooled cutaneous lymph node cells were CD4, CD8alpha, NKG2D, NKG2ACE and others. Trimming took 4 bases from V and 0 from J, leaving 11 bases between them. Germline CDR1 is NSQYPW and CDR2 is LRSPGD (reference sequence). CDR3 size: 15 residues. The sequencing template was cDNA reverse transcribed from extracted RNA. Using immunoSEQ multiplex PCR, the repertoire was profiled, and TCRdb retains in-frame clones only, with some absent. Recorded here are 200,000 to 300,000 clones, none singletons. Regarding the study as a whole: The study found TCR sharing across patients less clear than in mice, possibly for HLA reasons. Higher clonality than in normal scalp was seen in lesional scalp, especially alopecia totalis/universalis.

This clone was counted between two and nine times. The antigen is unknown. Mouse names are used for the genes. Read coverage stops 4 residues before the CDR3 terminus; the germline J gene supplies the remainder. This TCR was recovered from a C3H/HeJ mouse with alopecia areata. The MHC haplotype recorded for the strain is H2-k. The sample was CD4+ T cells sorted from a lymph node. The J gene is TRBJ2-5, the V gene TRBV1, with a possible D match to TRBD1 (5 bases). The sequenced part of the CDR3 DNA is TGCACCTGCAGTGTCCAGGGATATAACCAAGAC. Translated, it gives CTCSVQGYNQD. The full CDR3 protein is CTCSVQGYNQDTQYF.